This record concerns one T cell receptor (beta chain) sequence. Its specificity is unknown. These data originate in a study of response to subunit inactivated influenza vaccine. General observations from the study: Authors suggested few new T cells are recruited by each seasonal influenza vaccination.

TCRdb re-called the RT-PCR reads with MiXCR, one entry per CDR3 protein. This sample has some 500,000 distinct CDR3 sequences, with 25% found just once. Trimming took 5 bases from V and 5 from J, leaving 21 bases between them. The CDR3 totals 16 residues. The chain uses TRBV12-3 or TRBV12-4 and TRBJ2-5; either TRBD1 or TRBD2 may supply D (5 bases each). This sequence was found in a man in his forties or fifties who received an inactivated influenza vaccine. Material: CD4+ T cells sorted from PBMCs, obtained less than 6 days after vaccination. The CDR3 nucleotides read TGTGCCAGCAGTCTAAGCGATTGGGGGACCCTGGAGACCCAGTACTTC. Translating it yields CASSLSDWGTLETQYF.